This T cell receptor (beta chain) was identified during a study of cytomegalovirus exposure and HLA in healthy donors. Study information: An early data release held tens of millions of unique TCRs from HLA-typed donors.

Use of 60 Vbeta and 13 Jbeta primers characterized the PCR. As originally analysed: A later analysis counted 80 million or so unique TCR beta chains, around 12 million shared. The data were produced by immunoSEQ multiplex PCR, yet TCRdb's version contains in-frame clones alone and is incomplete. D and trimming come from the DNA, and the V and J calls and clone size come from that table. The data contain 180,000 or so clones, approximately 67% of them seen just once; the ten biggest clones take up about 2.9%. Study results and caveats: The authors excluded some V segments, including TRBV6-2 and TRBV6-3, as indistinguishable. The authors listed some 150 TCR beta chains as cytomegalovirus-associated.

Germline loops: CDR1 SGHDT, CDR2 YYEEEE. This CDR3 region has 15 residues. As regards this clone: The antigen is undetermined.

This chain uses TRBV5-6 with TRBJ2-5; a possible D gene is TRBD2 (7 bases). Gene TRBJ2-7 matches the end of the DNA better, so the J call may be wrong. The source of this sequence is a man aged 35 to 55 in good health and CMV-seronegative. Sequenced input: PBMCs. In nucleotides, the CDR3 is TGTGCCAGCACCTCCGGGGGGCCGGTTTCCTACGAGCAGTACTTC. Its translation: CASTSGGPVSYEQYF.